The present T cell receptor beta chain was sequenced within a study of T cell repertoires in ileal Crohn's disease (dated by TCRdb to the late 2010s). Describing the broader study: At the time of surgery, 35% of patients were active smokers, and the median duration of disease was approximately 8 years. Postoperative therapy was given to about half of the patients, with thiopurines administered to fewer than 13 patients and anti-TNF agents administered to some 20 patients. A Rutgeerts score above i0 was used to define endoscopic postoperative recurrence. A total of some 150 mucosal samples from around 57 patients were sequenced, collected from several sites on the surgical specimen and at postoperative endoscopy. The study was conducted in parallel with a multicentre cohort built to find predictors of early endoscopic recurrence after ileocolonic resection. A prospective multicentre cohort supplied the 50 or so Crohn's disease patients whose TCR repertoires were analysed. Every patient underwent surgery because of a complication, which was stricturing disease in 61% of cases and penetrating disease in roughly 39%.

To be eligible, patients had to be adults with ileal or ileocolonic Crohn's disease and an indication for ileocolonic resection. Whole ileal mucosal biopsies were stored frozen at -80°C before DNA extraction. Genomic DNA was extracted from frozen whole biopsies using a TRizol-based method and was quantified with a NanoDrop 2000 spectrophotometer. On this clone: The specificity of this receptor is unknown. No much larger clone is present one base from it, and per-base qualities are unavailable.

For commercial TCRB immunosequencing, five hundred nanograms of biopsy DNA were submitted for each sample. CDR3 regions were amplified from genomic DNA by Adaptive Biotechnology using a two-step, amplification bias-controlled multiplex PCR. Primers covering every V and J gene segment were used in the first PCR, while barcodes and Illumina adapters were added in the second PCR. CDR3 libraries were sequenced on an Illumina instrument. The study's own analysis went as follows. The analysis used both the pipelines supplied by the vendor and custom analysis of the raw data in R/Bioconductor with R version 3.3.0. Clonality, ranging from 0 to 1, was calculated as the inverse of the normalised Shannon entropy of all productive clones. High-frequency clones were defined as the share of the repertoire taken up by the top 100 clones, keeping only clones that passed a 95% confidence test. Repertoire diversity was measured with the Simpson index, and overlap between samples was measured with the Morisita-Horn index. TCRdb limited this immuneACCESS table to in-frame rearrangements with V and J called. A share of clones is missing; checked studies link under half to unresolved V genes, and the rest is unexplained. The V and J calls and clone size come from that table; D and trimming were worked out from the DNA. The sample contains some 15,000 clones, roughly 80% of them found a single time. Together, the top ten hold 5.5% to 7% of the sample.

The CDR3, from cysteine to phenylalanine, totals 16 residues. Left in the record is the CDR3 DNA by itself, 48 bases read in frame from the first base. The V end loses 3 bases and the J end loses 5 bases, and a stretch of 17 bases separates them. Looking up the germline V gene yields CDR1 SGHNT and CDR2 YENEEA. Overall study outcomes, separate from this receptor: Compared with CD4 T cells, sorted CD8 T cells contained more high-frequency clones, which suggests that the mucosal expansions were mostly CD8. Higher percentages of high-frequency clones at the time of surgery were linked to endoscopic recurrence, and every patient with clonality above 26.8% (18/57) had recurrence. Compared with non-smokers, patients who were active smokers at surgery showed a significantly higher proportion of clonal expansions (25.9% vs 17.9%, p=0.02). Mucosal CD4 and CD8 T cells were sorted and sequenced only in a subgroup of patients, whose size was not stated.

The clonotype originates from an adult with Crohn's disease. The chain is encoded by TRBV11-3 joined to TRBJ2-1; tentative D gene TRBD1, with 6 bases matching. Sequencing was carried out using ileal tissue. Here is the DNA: TGTGCCAGCAGCTTGAGGGGGAGTGGGTCTCACAATGAGCAGTTCTTC. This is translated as CASSLRGSGSHNEQFF. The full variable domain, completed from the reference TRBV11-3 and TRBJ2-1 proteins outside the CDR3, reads EAGVVQSPRYKIIEKKQPVAFWCNPISGHNTLYWYLQNLGQGPELLIRYENEEAVDDSQLPKDRFSAERLKGVDSTLKIQPAELGDSAVYLCASSLRGSGSHNEQFFGPGTRLTVL.